Following are 11 T cell receptor beta chains from one sample sequenced in a study of regulatory T cells in long-lasting Graves disease. CDR3-region Arm-PCR and iRepertoire HTBI primers produced the TCR beta libraries. TCRdb redid the calling of the multiplex PCR reads with MiXCR, one entry per CDR3 protein. The data contain 400,000 to 500,000 distinct CDR3 sequences, about a fifth of them singletons. Time point meaning: persistent/refractory GD, antithyroid drugs over 5 years with positive TRAb. Extracted RNA from PBMCs served as the source of the TCR library. The sample was peripheral blood mononuclear cells (PBMCs), taken when the disease was refractory, from a patient treated with antithyroid drugs. The source is a female donor with Graves disease.

This chain joins TRBV10-3 and TRBJ2-2; D is perhaps TRBD2 (8 bases). V was cut by 10 bases and J by 7 bases, with 19 bases left in between. The germline CDR1 and CDR2 sequences are ENHRY and SYGVKD. The CDR3 contains 14 residues. For the CDR3, the DNA is TGTGCCACGGGGGGGACAGCCGACGGCGGGGAGCTGTTTTTT. It translates to CATGGTADGGELFF.

The chain joins TRBV27 to TRBJ2-7; D gene ambiguous. CDR3 size: 14 residues. From germline, CDR1 is MNHEY and CDR2 SMNVEV (reference sequence). With 5 bases removed from V and 4 bases from J, the gap between germline ends came to 15 bases. The CDR3 DNA sequence: TGTGCCAGCAGTCCCTTCGGCAGCCGGTACGAGCAGTACTTC. The encoded protein is CASSPFGSRYEQYF.

This clonotype came up many times. J is TRBJ1-1 and V is TRBV24-1; D gene unclear. The V end was cut by 3 bases, the J end by 3 bases, with 7 bases between. The germline V gene has CDR1 KGHDR and CDR2 SFDVKD. The CDR3 is made up of 13 amino acids. DNA of the CDR3: TGTGCCACCAGTGATGATGATGACACTGAAGCTTTCTTT. It encodes CATSDDDDTEAFF.

This clonotype was counted a few times. The chain couples TRBV10-3 to TRBJ2-2; D assignment may be TRBD1 or TRBD2 (5 bases each). Trimming removed 3 bases at V and 4 bases at J, with 9 bases between. Germline CDR1 and CDR2: ENHRY and SYGVKD. This CDR3 is 14 amino acids long. The CDR3 DNA follows: TGTGCCATCAGTGAAGGGACGGTCACCGGGGAGCTGTTTTTT. Amino acid sequence: CAISEGTVTGELFF.

The chain recombines TRBV30 with TRBJ2-2, with a weak D call TRBD1 (6 bases). The germline V gene encodes CDR1 GTSNPN and CDR2 SVGIG (reference sequence). CDR3 length equals 17 residues. Trimming removed 5 bases at V and 0 bases at J, with 19 bases between. CDR3 DNA sequence: TGTGCCTGGTTCAGCCAAGACAGGTTCGCGAACACCGGGGAGCTGTTTTTT. The encoded protein is CAWFSQDRFANTGELFF.

A word on this clonotype: A much larger clone lies one base from this, so it may be a read error. The chain carries TRBV11-2 and TRBJ2-5, with TRBD1 identical over 7 bases. The germline CDR1 and CDR2 sequences are SGHAT and FQNNGV. The CDR3 covers 17 residues. CDR3 nucleotides: TGTGCCAGCAGTCTTCACAACTGGGACAGCTTACAAGAGACCCGGTACTTC. Translated: CASSLHNWDSLQETRYF. Full variable domain (outside the CDR3, taken from reference TRBV11-2 and TRBJ2-5): EAGVAQSPRYKIIEKRQSVAFWCNPISGHATLYWYQQILGQGPKLLIQFQNNGVVDDSQLPKDRFSAERLKGVDSTLKIQPAKLEDSAVYLCASSLHNWDSLQETRYFGPGTRLLVL.

The V gene is TRBV12-3 or TRBV12-4, the J gene TRBJ2-3; 7 nucleotides align to TRBD2. CDR3 length equals 12 residues. The V gene end was trimmed by 8 bases and the J gene end by 6 bases; junction bases not matched to a gene: 5. In DNA, the CDR3 is TGTGCCAGCGGGGAGGGGAGGGATACGCAGTATTTT. Amino acid sequence: CASGEGRDTQYF.

This clonotype was seen only a few times. The rearrangement joins TRBV7-9 to TRBJ2-6, with TRBD1 as a possible D gene (5 bases). Germline V gene data show CDR1 as SEHNR and CDR2 as FQNEAQ (reference sequence). The CDR3 runs to 15 residues. Trimming left V 3 bases short and J 2 bases short, with 8 bases between. This CDR3 is CASSFSGTGANVLTF. CDR3 in DNA: TGTGCCAGCAGCTTTTCAGGGACTGGGGCCAACGTCCTGACTTTC.

J is TRBJ2-5 and V is TRBV24-1; the D call may be TRBD1 or TRBD2 (5 bases each). Germline CDR1 KGHDR, CDR2 SFDVKD. V shed 4 bases and J shed 2 bases, with 13 bases lying between them. The CDR3 is 15 residues long. The CDR3 protein is CATSDPGRGQETQYF. CDR3 nucleotides: TGTGCCACCAGTGACCCGGGACGTGGACAAGAGACCCAGTACTTC.

This clonotype was counted a few times. The chain recombines TRBV15 with TRBJ1-3, with a possible D match to TRBD1 (5 bases). The V end was cut by 0 bases, the J end by 4 bases, with 13 bases between. The CDR3 consists of 16 residues. Germline lookup yields CDR1 LNHNV and CDR2 YYDKDF (reference sequence). CDR3: CATSRDHGAQGNTIYF. CDR3 nucleotides: TGTGCCACCAGCAGAGATCACGGGGCGCAAGGAAACACCATATATTTT.

The V gene is TRBV4-1, the J gene TRBJ2-1; 8 bases fit TRBD1. Germline V lookup: CDR1 MGHRA, CDR2 YSYEKL. Unmatched junction bases numbered 8, after V lost 0 bases and J lost 4 bases. CDR3 length: 17 residues. Here the CDR3 DNA reads TGCGCCAGCAGCCAAGATGTATCCAGGGGGCGTTACAATGAGCAGTTCTTC. It specifies CASSQDVSRGRYNEQFF.